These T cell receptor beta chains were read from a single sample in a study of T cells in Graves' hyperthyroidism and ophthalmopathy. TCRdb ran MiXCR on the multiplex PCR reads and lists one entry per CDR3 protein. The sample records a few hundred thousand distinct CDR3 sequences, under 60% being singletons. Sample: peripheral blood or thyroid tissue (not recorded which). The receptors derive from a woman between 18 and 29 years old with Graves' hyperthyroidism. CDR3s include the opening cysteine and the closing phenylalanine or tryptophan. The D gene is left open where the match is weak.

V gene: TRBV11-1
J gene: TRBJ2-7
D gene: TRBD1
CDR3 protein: CASSGSGQGSEQYF

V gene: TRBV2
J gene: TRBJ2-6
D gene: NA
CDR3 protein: CASSEGETGANVLTF

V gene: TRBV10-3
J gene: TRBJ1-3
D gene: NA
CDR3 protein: CASSHVGGNTIYF

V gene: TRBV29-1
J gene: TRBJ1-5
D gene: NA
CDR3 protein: CSPNIRGASQPQHF

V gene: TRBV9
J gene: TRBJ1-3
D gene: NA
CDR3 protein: CASSVSVNTIYF

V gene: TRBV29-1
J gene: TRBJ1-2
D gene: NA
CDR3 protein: CSAVGRQGYTF

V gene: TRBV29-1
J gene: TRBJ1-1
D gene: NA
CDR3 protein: CSVDLSGREGTEAFF

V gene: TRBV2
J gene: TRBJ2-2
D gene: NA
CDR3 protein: CASSGLFDTGELFF

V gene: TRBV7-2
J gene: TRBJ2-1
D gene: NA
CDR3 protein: CASSLSRGRNNEQFF

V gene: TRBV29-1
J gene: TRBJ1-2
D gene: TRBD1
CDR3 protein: CSVEDRDRVHGYTF

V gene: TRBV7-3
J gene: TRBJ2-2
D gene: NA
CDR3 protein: CASSLPAGELFF

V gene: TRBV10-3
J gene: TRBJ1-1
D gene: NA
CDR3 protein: CASSVQANTEAFF

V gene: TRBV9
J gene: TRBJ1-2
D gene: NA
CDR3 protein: CASSVDQESDYGYTF

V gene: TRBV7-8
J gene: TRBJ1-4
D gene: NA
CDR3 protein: CASSQGREGEKLFF

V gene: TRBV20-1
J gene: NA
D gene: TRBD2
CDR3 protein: CSARLSGSDEQYF

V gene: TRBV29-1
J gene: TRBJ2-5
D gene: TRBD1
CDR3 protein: CSLTGAFETQYF

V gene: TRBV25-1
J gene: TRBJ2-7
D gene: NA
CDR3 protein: CACSQGTVSYEQYF

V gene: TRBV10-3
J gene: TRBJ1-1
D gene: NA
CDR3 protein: CAMGKGPNTEAFF

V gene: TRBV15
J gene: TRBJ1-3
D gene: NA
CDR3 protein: CATSRDHGRTFGNTIYF

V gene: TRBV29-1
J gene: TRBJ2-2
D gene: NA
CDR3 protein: CSVDVSLGSNTGELSW

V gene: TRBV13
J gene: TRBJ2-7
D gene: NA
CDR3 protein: CASSRTWRDSTYEQYF

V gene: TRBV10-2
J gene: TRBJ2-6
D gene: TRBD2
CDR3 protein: CASSGGLHLSGANVHF

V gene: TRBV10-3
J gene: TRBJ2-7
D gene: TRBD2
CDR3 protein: CASSLSSGGAYEQYF

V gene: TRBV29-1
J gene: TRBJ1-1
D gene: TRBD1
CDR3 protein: CSTSDRGNTEAFF

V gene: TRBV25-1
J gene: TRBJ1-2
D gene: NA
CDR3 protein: CASSPVAGRDGYTF

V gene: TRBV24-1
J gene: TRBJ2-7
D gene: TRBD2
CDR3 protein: CATRKGREGDEQYF

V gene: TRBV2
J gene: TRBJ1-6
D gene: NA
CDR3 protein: CAGRRSGRDSPLHF

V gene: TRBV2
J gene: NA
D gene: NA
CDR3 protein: CASSETPHSGEQYF

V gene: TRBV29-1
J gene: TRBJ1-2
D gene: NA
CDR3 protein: CSVELAGANYGYTF

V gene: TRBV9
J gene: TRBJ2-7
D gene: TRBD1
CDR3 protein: CASTGTGHEQYF